This T cell receptor (beta chain) derives from a study of T cell repertoires in cytomegalovirus infection. Turning to the study itself: Use of recently identified HLA-C-restricted and well-studied HLA-B-restricted CMV epitopes was part of the study. General study results and limits: Summed frequency of shared TCR beta families picked out CMV carriers who also had the relevant HLA. Dominating the ex vivo response were TCR beta clonotypes that were CMV-specific and HLA-C-restricted.

One entry per CDR3 protein, called by TCRdb with MiXCR from the reads. This sample has 300,000 to 400,000 distinct CDR3 sequences, with roughly 25% found just once. Trimming left V 4 bases short and J 0 bases short, with 10 bases between. This CDR3 has 16 residues. Germline lookup yields CDR1 MNHEY and CDR2 SMNVEV (reference sequence). Of note for this clonotype: Its antigen is undetermined.

The specimen comprised cultured PBMCs, sampled from culture after CMV antigen stimulation. The chain is built from TRBV27 and TRBJ2-6; no clear D. The clonotype was recovered from a human donor in good health (CMV status not recorded). Some clones in this sample may be carry-over from other donors' samples. The CDR3 loop is CASSSITTSGANVLTF. The CDR3 DNA is TGTGCCAGCAGTTCAATCACCACCTCTGGGGCCAACGTCCTGACTTTC.